This T cell receptor beta chain appears in the sequencing data of a study of spatial heterogeneity in lung cancer. About the research overall: Averaged across combinations, each unique TCR and UMI pairing appeared more than ten times in raw reads, which were uncorrected. Findings and caveats of the study: How many expanded intratumoral alpha and beta TCRs were present tracked the tumor mutation count, which was a count of nonsynonymous mutations.

The length of the CDR3 is 17 residues. V lost 2 bases and J 2 bases, leaving 16 bases between the germline ends. Germline CDR1 MNHEY, CDR2 SVGAGI. This clonotype has at least ten counts. The antigen is unknown. The library was built for alpha chains, so this beta chain is an off-target read and its size means little. Documented time point: sample taken at primary tumor resection. TCRdb ran MiXCR on the 5' RACE reads and lists one entry per CDR3 protein. The sample has about 6,000 distinct CDR3 sequences; 14% are singletons. V is TRBV6-5 and J is TRBJ1-3, with D tentatively TRBD1 (5 bases). Sequenced here: lung tumor tissue, sampled at surgery. This clonotype was sampled from a male donor with early-stage non-small cell lung cancer. The chain's CDR3 is CASSYTLQPGTGNTIYF. The CDR3 bases are TGTGCCAGCAGTTACACACTTCAACCAGGGACTGGAAACACCATATATTTT.